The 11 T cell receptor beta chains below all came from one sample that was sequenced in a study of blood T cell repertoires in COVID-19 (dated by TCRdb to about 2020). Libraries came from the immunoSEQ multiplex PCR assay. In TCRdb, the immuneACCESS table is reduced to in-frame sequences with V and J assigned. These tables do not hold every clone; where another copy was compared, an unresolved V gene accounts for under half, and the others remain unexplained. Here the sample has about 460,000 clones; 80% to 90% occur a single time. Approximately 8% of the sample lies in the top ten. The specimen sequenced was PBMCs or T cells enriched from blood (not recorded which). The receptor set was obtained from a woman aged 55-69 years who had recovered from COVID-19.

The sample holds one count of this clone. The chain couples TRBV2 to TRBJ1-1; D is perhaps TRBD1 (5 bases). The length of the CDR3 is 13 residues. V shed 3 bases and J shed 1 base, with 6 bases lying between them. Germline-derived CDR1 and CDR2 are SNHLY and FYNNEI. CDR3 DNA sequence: TGTGCCAGCAGTGACCAGGGGAACACTGAAGCTTTCTTT. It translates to CASSDQGNTEAFF.

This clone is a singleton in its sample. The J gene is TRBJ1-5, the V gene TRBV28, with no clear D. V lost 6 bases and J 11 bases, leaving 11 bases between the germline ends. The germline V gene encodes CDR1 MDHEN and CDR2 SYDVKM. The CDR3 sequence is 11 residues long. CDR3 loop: CASSPNEAQHF. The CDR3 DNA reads TGTGCCAGCAGCCCCAATGAGGCCCAGCATTTT.

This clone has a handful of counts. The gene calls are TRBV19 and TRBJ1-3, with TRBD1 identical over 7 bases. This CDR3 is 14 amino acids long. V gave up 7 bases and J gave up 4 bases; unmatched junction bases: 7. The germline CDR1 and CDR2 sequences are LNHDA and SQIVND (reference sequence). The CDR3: CASTWRDSGNTIYF. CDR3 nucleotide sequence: TGTGCCAGTACCTGGCGGGACAGCGGAAACACCATATATTTT.

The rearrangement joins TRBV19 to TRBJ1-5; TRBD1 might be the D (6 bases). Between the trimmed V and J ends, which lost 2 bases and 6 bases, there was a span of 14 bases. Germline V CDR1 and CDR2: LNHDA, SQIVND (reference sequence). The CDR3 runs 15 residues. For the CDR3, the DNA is TGTGCCAGTAGTATATCAGGGCAGGGGAGTCAGCCCCAGCATTTT. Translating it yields CASSISGQGSQPQHF.

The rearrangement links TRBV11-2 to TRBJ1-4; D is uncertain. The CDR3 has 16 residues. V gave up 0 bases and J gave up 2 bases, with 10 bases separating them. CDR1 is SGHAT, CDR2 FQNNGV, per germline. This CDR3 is CASSLEGWRTNEKLFF. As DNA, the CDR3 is TGTGCCAGCAGCTTAGAGGGGTGGAGGACTAATGAAAAACTGTTTTTT.

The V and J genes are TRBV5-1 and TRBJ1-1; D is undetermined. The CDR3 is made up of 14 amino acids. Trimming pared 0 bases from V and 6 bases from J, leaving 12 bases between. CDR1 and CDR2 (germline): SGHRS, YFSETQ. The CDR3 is CASSLAAAYSEAFF. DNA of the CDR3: TGCGCCAGCAGCTTGGCCGCGGCATATTCTGAAGCTTTCTTT.

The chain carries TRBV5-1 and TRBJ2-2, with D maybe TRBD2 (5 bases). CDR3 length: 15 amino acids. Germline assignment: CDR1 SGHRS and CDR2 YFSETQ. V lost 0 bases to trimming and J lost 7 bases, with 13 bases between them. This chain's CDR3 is CASSLVSGLYGELFF. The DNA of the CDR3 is TGCGCCAGCAGCTTGGTGTCGGGGTTATACGGGGAGCTGTTTTTT.

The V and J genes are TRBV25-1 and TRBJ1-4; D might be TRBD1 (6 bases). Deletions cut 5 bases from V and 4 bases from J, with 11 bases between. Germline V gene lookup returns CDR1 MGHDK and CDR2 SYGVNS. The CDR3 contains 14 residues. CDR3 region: CASSPQGYNEKLFF. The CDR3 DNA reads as TGTGCCAGCAGTCCCCAGGGGTATAATGAAAAACTGTTTTTT.

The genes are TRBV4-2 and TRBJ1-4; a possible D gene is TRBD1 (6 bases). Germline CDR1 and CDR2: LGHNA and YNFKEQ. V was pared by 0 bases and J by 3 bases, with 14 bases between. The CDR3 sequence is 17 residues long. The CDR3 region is CASSQEAAQGPNEKLFF. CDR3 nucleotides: TGTGCCAGCAGCCAAGAGGCGGCACAGGGTCCTAATGAAAAACTGTTTTTT.

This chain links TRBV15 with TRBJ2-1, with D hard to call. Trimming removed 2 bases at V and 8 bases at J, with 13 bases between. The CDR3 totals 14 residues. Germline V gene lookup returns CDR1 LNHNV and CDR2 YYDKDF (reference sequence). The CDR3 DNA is TGTGCCACCAGCAGAAGGATTAGCCTCGATGAGCAGTTCTTC. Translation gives CATSRRISLDEQFF.

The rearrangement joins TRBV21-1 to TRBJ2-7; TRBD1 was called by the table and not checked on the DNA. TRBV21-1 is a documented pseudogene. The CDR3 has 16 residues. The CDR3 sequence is CASSKANPGRGYEQYV. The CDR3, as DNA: TGTGCCAGCAGCAAAGCAAATCCCGGCAGGGGCTACGAGCAGTACGTC.